This entry lists 3 T cell receptor beta chains sequenced from one sample in a study of beta chain features in type 1 diabetes (dated by TCRdb to 2017 to 2018). Results the study describes overall, beyond this receptor: A moderate but significant shortening of TCRB CDR3 length was observed in type 1 diabetes patients in all four CD4+ subsets.

These receptors lack a known antigen. Library preparation was by the immunoSEQ multiplex PCR assay. The entire amount of isolated RNA was reverse transcribed using the High Capacity cDNA Reverse Transcription Kit, so the sequenced TCRB transcripts were expressed ones. Sourced from immuneACCESS, this table was stored by TCRdb with only in-frame sequences that have V and J called. A share of the clones is absent; for the studies checked, an unresolved V gene accounts for under half, and the remainder has no known explanation. Across this sample there are 600,000 to 700,000 clones, with around 12% seen only once. The ten biggest clones cover 0.095% to 0.15% of the sample. The sample taken for sequencing was naive CD4+ T cells from blood. Taken with the paper, the label for cell subset or site translates to: true naive CD4+ T cells. The receptors originated from a man aged 30 to 39 with type 1 diabetes.

This clone was counted only a few times. This chain uses TRBV11-2 with TRBJ2-5; the match to TRBD2 covers 13 bases. V shed 5 bases, J shed 4 bases, and the junction held 13 bases outside the gene matches. The length of the CDR3 is 18 residues. Germline-derived CDR1 and CDR2 are SGHAT and FQNNGV. CDR3 DNA sequence: TGTGCCAGCAGCACCCGACTAGCGGGGGGCCACGGCGGAGAGACCCAGTACTTC. Translating gives CASSTRLAGGHGGETQYF.

The V gene is TRBV18, the J gene TRBJ2-1; 8 nucleotides align to TRBD2. The CDR3 covers 15 residues. After removal of 3 bases from V and 2 bases from J, the junction contained 3 bases not matched to a gene. Per the germline V gene, CDR1 is KGHSH and CDR2 is LQKENI. For the CDR3, the DNA is TGTGCCAGCTCACCGGGACTAGGTACCTACAATGAGCAGTTCTTC. Translated: CASSPGLGTYNEQFF.

The sample holds a few counts of this clone. The chain employs TRBV5-4 and TRBJ2-4; TRBD1 agrees at 11 bases. The CDR3 totals 16 residues. Trimming cost V 4 bases and J 5 bases; bases outside gene matches: 8. Germline lookup yields CDR1 SGHNT and CDR2 YYREEE (reference sequence). DNA for the CDR3: TGTGCCAGCAGCAGACCGGGACAGGGGGACCAAAACATTCAGTACTTC. Amino acid sequence: CASSRPGQGDQNIQYF.